A single sample is the source of the 27 T cell receptor beta chains below, sequenced in a study of T and B cells in COVID-19 patients. Each TRB amplification used roughly 220-550 ng of genomic DNA from blood. TRB rearrangements were amplified by multiplex PCR with BIOMED2 TRB-A/B primers. TCRdb processed the multiplex PCR reads anew with MiXCR; each CDR3 protein has one entry. The sample consists of thousands of distinct CDR3 sequences, about 30% of them appearing once. Sequencing was performed on blood. The receptors shown here come from a human donor with active COVID-19.

V and J are TRBV27 and TRBJ2-5; 8 positions agree with TRBD1. This CDR3 region has 16 residues. After removal of 5 bases from V and 3 bases from J, the junction contained 11 bases not matched to a gene. Germline values: CDR1 MNHEY, CDR2 SMNVEV (reference sequence). The CDR3 here is CASSRRGTGEKETQYF. The CDR3 nucleotides are TGTGCCAGCAGTCGTCGTGGGACAGGAGAAAAAGAGACCCAGTACTTC.

In its sample, this clonotype is medium-sized. This chain joins TRBV6-2 or TRBV6-3 and TRBJ2-1; 10 bases fit TRBD1. This CDR3 contains 15 residues. Germline CDR1 MNHEY, CDR2 SVGEGT. The V segment lost 6 bases and the J segment 8 bases; nucleotides outside the gene matches: 10. The DNA of the CDR3 is TGTGCCAGCAGCCGAGGGACAGGGGCTCTGGATGAGCAGTTCTTC. The encoded protein is CASSRGTGALDEQFF.

This clonotype qualifies as medium-sized. The J gene is TRBJ2-5, the V gene TRBV19; D not certain. This CDR3 region has 14 residues. Germline V lookup: CDR1 LNHDA, CDR2 SQIVND (reference sequence). Trimming pared 3 bases from V and 4 bases from J, leaving 12 bases between. CDR3 coding DNA: TGTGCCAGTAGTATTGGCCCCTCAGTAGAGACCCAGTACTTC. Its translation is CASSIGPSVETQYF.

The J gene is TRBJ2-7, the V gene TRBV12-3 or TRBV12-4; possible D gene TRBD2, 7 bases. V was trimmed by 5 bases and J by 4 bases, leaving 12 bases between them. CDR3 size: 13 residues. CDR3: CASSLGGGYEQYV. The CDR3 nucleotides read TGTGCCAGCAGTCTAGGGGGGGGGTACGAGCAGTACGTC.

This clonotype has just a few counts. V usage is TRBV27 and J usage is TRBJ2-1, with a tentative D call TRBD1 (8 bases). Trimming cost V 4 bases and J 9 bases, with 13 bases left between them. Germline assignment: CDR1 MNHEY and CDR2 SMNVEV (reference sequence). The CDR3 extends over 13 amino acids. Here the CDR3 reads CASSSTGGGEQFF. DNA of the CDR3: TGTGCCAGCAGTTCAACAGGGGGGGGTGAGCAGTTCTTC.

This clonotype ranks as medium-sized (0.01 to 0.1%). The gene calls are TRBV6-5 and TRBJ1-3, with TRBD1 identical over 7 bases. The CDR3 extends over 16 amino acids. V shed 0 bases and J 0 bases; nucleotides not matched to a gene: 2. Germline V gene data show CDR1 as MNHEY and CDR2 as SVGAGI. The CDR3, as DNA: TGTGCCAGCAGTTACTCGCGGGACAGCTCTGGAAACACCATATATTTT. Translated: CASSYSRDSSGNTIYF.

This clonotype is categorized as medium-sized (0.01 to 0.1%). The rearrangement joins TRBV27 to TRBJ2-7; unclear D gene. This CDR3 is built from 13 residues. Per the germline V gene, CDR1 is MNHEY and CDR2 is SMNVEV (reference sequence). V was trimmed by 0 bases and J by 7 bases, leaving 10 bases between them. The CDR3 DNA is TGTGCCAGCAGTTTATCTGTCGGATCAGAGCAGTACGTC. It translates to CASSLSVGSEQYV.

Within the sample, this clonotype is medium-sized. The chain uses TRBV29-1 and TRBJ1-2; D call uncertain. The CDR3 consists of 11 residues. Per germline, CDR1 SQVTM and CDR2 ANQGSEA. V was cut by 4 bases and J by 0 bases, with 3 bases left in between. The CDR3 DNA follows: TGCAGCGTTGTATCTAACTATGGCTACACCTTC. Translation gives CSVVSNYGYTF.

This clonotype was detected a few times. The genes are TRBV20-1 and TRBJ1-2; no firm D call. Germline CDR1 DFQATT, CDR2 SNEGSKA (reference sequence). Trimming took off 0 bases at V and 3 bases at J, with 2 bases between the two ends. CDR3 size: 11 residues. The CDR3 DNA sequence: TGCAGTGCTAGAGAGGACTATGGCTACACCTTC. Translated: CSAREDYGYTF.

J is TRBJ2-5 and V is TRBV7-9; D is undetermined. The CDR3 is 13 residues long. Trimming removed 2 bases at V and 5 bases at J, with 9 bases between. The germline CDR1 and CDR2 sequences are SEHNR and FQNEAQ (reference sequence). CDR3 sequence: CASSLRIEETQYF. CDR3 DNA sequence: TGTGCCAGCAGCTTAAGGATTGAGGAGACCCAGTACTTC.

DNA of the CDR3: TGTGCCAGTAGTGTTAGGACAGATTATAATTCACCCCTCCACTTT. It is translated as CASSVRTDYNSPLHF. This chain connects TRBV19 to TRBJ1-6; D is perhaps TRBD1 (6 bases). Germline-derived CDR1 and CDR2 are LNHDA and SQIVND (reference sequence). This CDR3 comprises 15 residues. Deletions cut 5 bases from V and 4 bases from J, with 12 bases between.

In its sample, this clonotype was seen a few times. The chain carries TRBV27 and TRBJ2-5; 14 positions agree with TRBD2. The CDR3 sequence is 17 residues long. In germline, CDR1 is MNHEY, CDR2 SMNVEV (reference sequence). The ends lost 6 bases at V and 4 bases at J; junction bases unmatched: 10. CDR3 DNA: TGTGCCAGCAGCCCTCGACTAGCGGGGGGGCTGTCAGAGACCCAGTACTTC. Translated, it gives CASSPRLAGGLSETQYF.

This clonotype is medium-sized (0.01 to 0.1%) within its sample. The gene calls are TRBV5-5 and TRBJ2-3; D is uncertain. The V gene's germline CDR1 is SGHKS and CDR2 YYEKEE (reference sequence). Deletions cut 1 base from V and 0 bases from J, with 9 bases between. CDR3 size: 15 residues. CDR3 in DNA: TGTGCCAGCAGCTTGTTTGGTGGGAGCACAGATACGCAGTATTTT. Translation: CASSLFGGSTDTQYF.

Judged by abundance, this clonotype is medium-sized. The chain carries TRBV18 and TRBJ2-5, with D unclear. This CDR3 is 13 amino acids long. Germline assignment: CDR1 KGHSH and CDR2 LQKENI. V lost 6 bases to trimming and J lost 5 bases, with 13 bases between them. CDR3 in DNA: TGTGCCAGCTCCCGTAGAGCTTGGGAGACCCAGTACTTC. This codes for CASSRRAWETQYF.

V and J are TRBV19 and TRBJ1-5, with D perhaps TRBD1 (6 bases). Germline-derived CDR1 and CDR2 are LNHDA and SQIVND (reference sequence). The V gene lost 1 base and the J gene lost 4 bases, with 14 bases spanning the gap. This CDR3 is 16 amino acids long. CDR3 DNA sequence: TGTGCCAGTAGTATAGCCCCCGGGGGGGCGAATCAGCCCCAGCATTTT. As protein: CASSIAPGGANQPQHF.

By share, this clonotype counts as medium-sized. The genes are TRBV27 and TRBJ1-6, with a tentative D call TRBD1 (5 bases). Germline-derived CDR1 and CDR2 are MNHEY and SMNVEV (reference sequence). V lost 6 bases and J 4 bases, leaving 10 bases between the germline ends. CDR3 length: 14 residues. This chain's CDR3 is CASRQDGYNSPLHF. DNA of the CDR3: TGTGCCAGCAGACAGGACGGGTATAATTCACCCCTCCACTTT.

This clonotype was counted only a few times. The genes are TRBV10-3 and TRBJ2-2; D possibly corresponds to TRBD1 (8 bases). Germline values: CDR1 ENHRY, CDR2 SYGVKD. Between the trimmed V and J ends, which lost 6 bases and 5 bases, there was a span of 19 bases. CDR3 length: 16 residues. CDR3 region: CAIREGHRGGTGELFF. As DNA, the CDR3 is TGTGCCATCAGGGAAGGCCACAGGGGGGGAACCGGGGAGCTGTTTTTT.

CDR3 bases: TGTGCCAGCACCCTGGGGCAGTCCTATGGCTACACCTTC. It translates to CASTLGQSYGYTF. This chain uses TRBV13 with TRBJ1-2, with D possibly matching TRBD1 (5 bases). The CDR3 contains 13 residues. The ends were cut back, 7 bases at V and 4 bases at J, with 13 bases in the middle. Germline V CDR1 and CDR2: PRHDT, FYEKMQ (reference sequence). Variable domain in full (rest from reference TRBV13 and TRBJ1-2): AAGVIQSPRHLIKEKRETATLKCYPIPRHDTVYWYQQGPGQDPQFLISFYEKMQSDKGSIPDRFSAQQFSDYHSELNMSSLELGDSALYFCASTLGQSYGYTFGSGTRLTVV.

The V and J genes are TRBV7-3 and TRBJ2-7; the D is unclear. The CDR3 runs to 12 residues. V lost 4 bases, J lost 0 bases, and 4 bases lay in between. Germline V gene lookup returns CDR1 SGHTA and CDR2 FQGTGA. The CDR3 DNA reads as TGTGCCAGCAGCTCACTCTCCTACGAGCAGTACTTC. It encodes CASSSLSYEQYF.

This chain joins TRBV6-4 and TRBJ1-1; 8 nucleotides line up with TRBD1. V lost 6 bases, J lost 4 bases, and 4 bases stayed unmatched. Germline V CDR1 and CDR2: MRHNA, SNTAGT. The CDR3 runs to 13 residues. The CDR3 bases are TGTGCCAGCAGCCAACAGGGGGGCACTGAAGCTTTCTTT. Translated: CASSQQGGTEAFF.

This clonotype is medium-sized (0.01 to 0.1%) within its sample. The chain carries TRBV5-1 and TRBJ2-5; 7 nucleotides line up with TRBD1. After removal of 5 bases from V and 3 bases from J, the junction contained 10 bases not matched to a gene. The CDR3 covers 15 residues. Germline values: CDR1 SGHRS, CDR2 YFSETQ. The CDR3 DNA reads as TGCGCCAGCAGGTCCTACAGGGGATGGAAAGAGACCCAGTACTTC. Its translation is CASRSYRGWKETQYF.

This chain links TRBV7-9 with TRBJ2-1, with D perhaps matching TRBD1 or TRBD2 (6 bases each). V was clipped by 0 bases and J by 3 bases, with 12 bases between them. The germline gives CDR1 SEHNR, CDR2 FQNEAQ (reference sequence). This CDR3 comprises 16 residues. CDR3 DNA sequence: TGTGCCAGCAGCTTAGCGAAGGGGGGCTTCTACAATGAGCAGTTCTTC. Its protein is CASSLAKGGFYNEQFF.

The rearrangement links TRBV27 to TRBJ2-7, with TRBD2 matching over 12 bases. CDR1 is MNHEY, CDR2 SMNVEV, per germline (reference sequence). The J segment lost 7 bases and the V segment lost 4 bases, leaving 17 bases of the junction unmatched. The CDR3 loop spans 18 amino acids. For the CDR3, the DNA is TGTGCCAGCAGTTACCGGCTCAGGGCTAGCGGGGGGGAGGGGGAGCAGTACGTC. Protein: CASSYRLRASGGEGEQYV.

This clonotype was seen a single time. The J gene is TRBJ1-1, the V gene TRBV4-2; possible D gene TRBD1, 6 bases. This CDR3 contains 17 residues. Germline CDR1 reads LGHNA; CDR2 reads YNFKEQ. Trimming shortened V by 6 bases and J by 2 bases, and 22 bases separated the two germline ends. CDR3 DNA sequence: TGTGCCAGCAGTGCAATAGATGCCGGGACACCAAACACTGAAGCTTTCTTT. Protein sequence: CASSAIDAGTPNTEAFF.

This clonotype was seen only a few times. The V call is TRBV6-5, the J call TRBJ1-4, with D possibly matching TRBD1 (6 bases). Germline CDR1 reads MNHEY; CDR2 reads SVGAGI. This CDR3 has 15 residues. Trimming cost V 5 bases and J 3 bases, with 13 bases left between them. The CDR3 spells CASSERGPPNEKLFF. The CDR3 nucleotides read TGTGCCAGCAGTGAACGGGGGCCCCCTAATGAAAAACTGTTTTTT.

The chain combines TRBV5-4 with TRBJ1-1, with D unclear. Trimming shortened V by 0 bases and J by 1 base, and 13 bases separated the two germline ends. The germline CDR1 and CDR2 sequences are SGHNT and YYREEE (reference sequence). The length of the CDR3 is 16 residues. CDR3 amino acids: CASSLDLRFPNTEAFF. CDR3 in DNA: TGTGCCAGCAGCTTGGATCTTAGGTTTCCGAACACTGAAGCTTTCTTT. The whole variable domain, remainder taken from reference TRBV5-4 and TRBJ1-1, is ETGVTQSPTHLIKTRGQQVTLRCSSQSGHNTVSWYQQALGQGPQFIFQYYREEENGRGNFPPRFSGLQFPNYSSELNVNALELDDSALYLCASSLDLRFPNTEAFFGQGTRLTVV.

This clonotype showed up just a few times. The chain combines TRBV5-1 with TRBJ2-6, with TRBD1 matching over 9 bases. V lost 4 bases and J lost 0; bases outside the gene matches: 11. Germline CDR1 and CDR2: SGHRS and YFSETQ. The CDR3 totals 19 residues. DNA for the CDR3: TGCGCCAGCAGCCCGAGGACAGGGGACTTAAGCTCTGGGGCCAACGTCCTGACTTTC. This codes for CASSPRTGDLSSGANVLTF.